This T cell receptor beta chain is drawn from a study of cytomegalovirus exposure and HLA in healthy donors. Findings and caveats of the study: The majority of TCR sequences were rare, yet some public TCRs appeared in many donors. The authors enumerated over 150 TCR beta chains as linked to cytomegalovirus.

A word on this clone: Antigen: not known.

Clones were sequenced by immunoSEQ multiplex PCR, and TCRdb holds only the in-frame ones, with some missing. Of about 250,000 clones in the sample, roughly 87% were seen once. The germline V gene encodes CDR1 MNHNY and CDR2 SVGAGI (reference sequence). This CDR3 has 16 amino acids. The V segment lost 4 bases and the J segment 2 bases; nucleotides outside the gene matches: 11. This clonotype was sampled from a man aged 18 to 30 in good health and CMV-seropositive. J is TRBJ2-7 and V is TRBV6-6, with 7 bases matching TRBD1. Sequencing was performed on PBMCs. As DNA, the CDR3 is TGTGCCAGCAGTTCCCCGGGGTTCCAGGGGGCCTACGAGCAGTACTTC. It yields the protein CASSSPGFQGAYEQYF.